This TCR beta chain was found in a study of T cells after yellow fever vaccination. The study's findings and limits: Detected again after the booster were most primary-vaccination clones, at roughly 95% CD4 and approximately 87% CD8. Weaker, the secondary response had a peak occurring faster, on day 5 versus 15.

Generation of TCR cDNA used 5'RACE template switching (which added a universal primer site and UMIs). TCRdb reprocessed the 5' RACE reads with MiXCR, giving one entry per CDR3 protein. The sample carries about 300,000 distinct CDR3 sequences, around 3.9% recorded once. The CDR3 is 12 residues long. CDR1 and CDR2 (germline): DFQATT, SNEGSKA (reference sequence). V lost 6 bases and J lost 9, with 15 bases in between. This clonotype occurred many times. What it binds is not known. This sequence was found in a man aged 18 to 30 who received the YFV17D yellow fever vaccine. The material sequenced was PBMCs, taken 5 days after the yellow fever booster vaccination. This chain connects TRBV20-1 to TRBJ2-1; D not resolved. CDR3 loop: CSADTGPPEQFF. Written as DNA, the CDR3 is TGCAGTGCCGACACTGGCCCCCCTGAGCAGTTCTTC.